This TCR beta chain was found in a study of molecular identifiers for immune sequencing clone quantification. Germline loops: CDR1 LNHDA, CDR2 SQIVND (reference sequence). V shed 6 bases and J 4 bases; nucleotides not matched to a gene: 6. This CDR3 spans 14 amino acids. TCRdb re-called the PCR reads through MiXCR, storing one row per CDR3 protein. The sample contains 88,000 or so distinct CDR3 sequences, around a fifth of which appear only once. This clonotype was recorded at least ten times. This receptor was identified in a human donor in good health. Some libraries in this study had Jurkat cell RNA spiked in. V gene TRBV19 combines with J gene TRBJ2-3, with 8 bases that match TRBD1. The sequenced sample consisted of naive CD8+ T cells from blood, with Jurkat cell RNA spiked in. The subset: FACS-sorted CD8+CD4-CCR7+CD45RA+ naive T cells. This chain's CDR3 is CASSTDRVSDTQYF. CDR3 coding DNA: TGTGCCAGTAGCACGGACAGGGTTTCAGATACGCAGTATTTT.